This is a list of T cell receptor beta chains from one sample in a study of blood T cell repertoires in COVID-19. Here immunoSEQ multiplex PCR was the method, and the copy in TCRdb shows in-frame clones only, minus some. The sample shows about 53,000 clones, just under 85% of them seen only once. Material for sequencing was peripheral blood. These TCRs come from a human donor in a cohort sampled during active COVID-19. Each CDR3 is given with its conserved first and last residue. Fields, in order: V gene, J gene, clone size, D gene, CDR3 DNA, CDR3 protein. A D gene is named only where the DNA matches it firmly. A clone size is listed for some rows: how often the clone was seen (once, few, many), or a class if it is expanded.

TRBV7-3,TRBJ2-2,.,TRBD1,TGTGCCAGCAGCACTACAGGGGGGAACGGGGAGCTGTTTTTT,CASSTTGGNGELFF
TRBV9,TRBJ2-3,once,TRBD1,TGTGCCAGCAGCGTAGAGTCGGCAGGGGGCGCATCAGATACGCAGTATTTT,CASSVESAGGASDTQYF
TRBV19,TRBJ1-1,.,.,TGTGCCAGTAGTCCGGCAGGTGCCATGAACACTGAAGCTTTCTTT,CASSPAGAMNTEAFF
TRBV18,TRBJ2-1,.,TRBD2,TGTGCCAGCTCGCCAGCGGGAGGGTATCGAAGCTCCTACAATGAGCAGTTCTTC,CASSPAGGYRSSYNEQFF
TRBV10-3,TRBJ1-4,.,TRBD1,TGTGCCATCAGTGAAGAGGGGGCGGGAACTAATGAAAAACTGTTTTTT,CAISEEGAGTNEKLFF
TRBV2,TRBJ1-5,once,.,TGTGCCAGCATGAAACAGGGAGTGAGCAATCAGCCCCAGCATTTT,CASMKQGVSNQPQHF
TRBV13,TRBJ2-3,.,.,TGTGCCAGCAGCTTTGCGGGTTCTAGCACAGATACGCAGTATTTT,CASSFAGSSTDTQYF
TRBV18,TRBJ2-7,.,.,TGTGCCAGCTCACCTAGATCCCAGGGGAATCGGTACGAGCAGTACTTC,CASSPRSQGNRYEQYF
TRBV9,TRBJ2-3,.,TRBD2,TGTGCCAGCAGCGGGCGGACTAGCGGGGGGCCTTTAGATACGCAGTATTTT,CASSGRTSGGPLDTQYF
TRBV6-6,TRBJ1-2,.,TRBD1,TGTGCCAGCAGTTACTCGACGACAGGGGCCTATGGCTACACCTTC,CASSYSTTGAYGYTF
TRBV5-6,TRBJ2-3,.,TRBD1,TGTGCCAGCAGCTTGGAGGCGACAGGGATCATAGATACGCAGTATTTT,CASSLEATGIIDTQYF
TRBV4-3,TRBJ2-1,.,TRBD2,TGCGCCAGCAGCCAAGAGTATCGGACTAGCTCCTACAATGAGCAGTTCTTC,CASSQEYRTSSYNEQFF
TRBV5-1,TRBJ2-2,.,TRBD1,TGCGCCAGCAGGCAAAGGTCGGACAGGGTGAGCACCGGGGAGCTGTTTTTT,CASRQRSDRVSTGELFF
TRBV5-6,TRBJ2-5,.,TRBD1,TGTGCCAGCAGCTTGCAACAGGGGGTTTTCCAAGAGACCCAGTACTTC,CASSLQQGVFQETQYF
TRBV25-1,TRBJ2-1,.,TRBD2,TGTGCCAGCAGTGAATATCTAAAGCGGGGGGTACGTAATGAGCAGTTCTTC,CASSEYLKRGVRNEQFF
TRBV6-5,TRBJ1-1,once,.,TGTGCCAGCAGGGGGGGGAACACTGAAGCTTTCTTT,CASRGGNTEAFF
TRBV6-1,TRBJ2-5,.,.,TGTGCCAGCAGTGAAGCGCCTGTTGGGGCCGCCCAGTACTTC,CASSEAPVGAAQYF
TRBV5-1,TRBJ2-1,.,.,TGCGCCAGCAGTGTGAGGGGGACGAGCTCCTACAATGAGCAGTTCTTC,CASSVRGTSSYNEQFF
TRBV6-5,TRBJ1-4,few,TRBD1,TGTGCCAGCAGTTCGGGCAGGGGGAATGAAAAACTGTTTTTT,CASSSGRGNEKLFF
TRBV11-3,TRBJ2-2,.,.,TGTGCCAGCAGCTTACTGGCTAGCACCGGGGAGCTGTTTTTT,CASSLLASTGELFF
TRBV12-3/TRBV12-4,TRBJ1-1,.,.,TGTGCCAGCAGTTGGCAGCCTAGTACTGAAGCTTTCTTT,CASSWQPSTEAFF
TRBV7-2,TRBJ2-3,.,TRBD2,TGTGCCAGCAGCTTAGTAGGCCTAGCGGGGATCACAGATACGCAGTATTTT,CASSLVGLAGITDTQYF
TRBV9,TRBJ1-5,.,.,TGTGCCAGCAGCCCCGGGAGGGTCGGTCAGCCCCAGCATTTT,CASSPGRVGQPQHF
TRBV7-2,TRBJ2-3,.,.,TGTGCCAGCAGCTTAGGGCTAGCCACAGATACGCAGTATTTT,CASSLGLATDTQYF
TRBV19,TRBJ2-1,.,.,TGTGCCAGTAGTATGTCGGGGGCCTACAATGAGCAGTTCTTC,CASSMSGAYNEQFF
TRBV27,TRBJ2-2,.,TRBD2,TGTGCCAGCAGTAACCCCCTAAAATTTAGCGGGAGCGGTGGGGAGCTGTTTTTT,CASSNPLKFSGSGGELFF
TRBV27,TRBJ1-1,.,.,TGTGCCAGCAAGGTTACGGGATTCACTGAAGCTTTCTTT,CASKVTGFTEAFF
TRBV6-5,TRBJ1-2,medium-sized,.,TGTGCCAGCAGTTATTCCGAGGGTTGGGGTTATGGCTACACCTTC,CASSYSEGWGYGYTF
TRBV18,TRBJ2-5,.,.,TGTGCCAGCTCACCACTAGTTAACCAAGAGACCCAGTACTTC,CASSPLVNQETQYF
TRBV4-1,TRBJ2-5,once,TRBD2,TGCGCCAGCAGCCAAGGGGAGGGAGAGACCCAGTACTTC,CASSQGEGETQYF
TRBV10-1,TRBJ1-2,.,TRBD1,TGCGCCAGCCCCCCCCTCGGGACAGGCGATGTCTATGGCTACACCTTC,CASPPLGTGDVYGYTF
TRBV5-1,TRBJ2-7,.,TRBD1,TGCGCCAGCAGCTCGGGACAGGGGCGGGACGAGCAGTACTTC,CASSSGQGRDEQYF
TRBV7-3,TRBJ1-1,.,.,TGTGCCAGCAGCGCAACCCACAGTTTACAAAAAGCTTTCTTT,CASSATHSLQKAFF
TRBV6-5,TRBJ1-2,.,.,TGTGCCAGCAGTAAGGGTTCAGGGATGAACTATGGCTACACCTTC,CASSKGSGMNYGYTF
TRBV6-2/TRBV6-3,TRBJ1-1,.,TRBD1,TGTGCCAGCAGTTACGGGACAGGCTACACTGAAGCTTTCTTT,CASSYGTGYTEAFF
TRBV7-8,TRBJ2-2,.,TRBD2,TGTGCCAGCAGCGTCAGCGGGGGCGTGAACACCGGGGAGCTGTTTTTT,CASSVSGGVNTGELFF
TRBV6-5,TRBJ2-7,.,.,TGTGCCAGCAGTTATTACCGGGACTACGAGCAGTACTTC,CASSYYRDYEQYF
TRBV5-6,TRBJ2-1,few,.,TGTGCCAGCAGCTTTGGGAGCAATGAGCAGTTCTTC,CASSFGSNEQFF
TRBV4-2,TRBJ2-3,.,.,TGTGCCAGCAGCCAAGATTGGGGGGGCACAGATACGCAGTATTTT,CASSQDWGGTDTQYF
TRBV6-5,TRBJ2-3,.,TRBD1,TGTGCCAGCCTATACAGGACAGGGTTAACAGATACGCAGTATTTT,CASLYRTGLTDTQYF